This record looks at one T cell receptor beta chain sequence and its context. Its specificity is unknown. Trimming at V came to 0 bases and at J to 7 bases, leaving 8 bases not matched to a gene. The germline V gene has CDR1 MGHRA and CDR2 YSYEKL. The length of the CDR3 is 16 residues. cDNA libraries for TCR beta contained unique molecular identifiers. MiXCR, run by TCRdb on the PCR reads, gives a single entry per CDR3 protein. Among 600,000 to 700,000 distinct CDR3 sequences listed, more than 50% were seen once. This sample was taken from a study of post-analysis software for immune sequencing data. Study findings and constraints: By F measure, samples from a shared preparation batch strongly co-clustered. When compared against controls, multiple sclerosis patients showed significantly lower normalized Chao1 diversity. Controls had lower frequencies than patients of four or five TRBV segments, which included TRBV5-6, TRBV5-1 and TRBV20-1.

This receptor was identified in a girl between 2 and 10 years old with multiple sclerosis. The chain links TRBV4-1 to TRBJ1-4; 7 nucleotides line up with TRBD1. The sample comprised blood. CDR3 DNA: TGCGCCAGCAGCCAAGAGCGACAGGGATTTGGTGAAAAACTGTTTTTT. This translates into CASSQERQGFGEKLFF.